Here is one T cell receptor (beta chain) with its context. This clonotype was detected ten times or more. This clone's antigen is unknown. No base quality information exists; no much larger clone differs at one position. The sample originates from a study of T cells after yellow fever vaccination (dated 2019 in TCRdb). About the study as a whole: Libraries from fractions with low cell numbers were prepared with the SMART-Seq v4 Ultra Low Input RNA kit. To follow T-cell clones before and after both primary and booster YFV17D yellow fever vaccination, bulk TCR alpha and beta repertoires underwent longitudinal sequencing. Two healthy male donors, one aged 18 to 30 and one aged 30 to 40 years, made up the cohort. Bulk PBMC replicates and cell subsets were isolated from blood drawn at multiple timepoints before and after both primary and secondary immunization.

Trimming leaves V shorter by 1 base and J shorter by 2 bases, with the junction holding 3 bases beyond the gene matches. The CDR3 runs 15 amino acids, cysteine and phenylalanine included. The retained sequence is limited to the CDR3, 45 bases, with the frame set at the first base. From a lookup of the germline V gene, CDR1 and CDR2 are SGHTA and FQGNSA. Instrument on record: Illumina NovaSeq 6000. TCR cDNA was synthesized by 5'RACE template switching, which introduced a universal primer site and unique molecular identifiers. Priming of cDNA synthesis was performed from both the TCR alpha and TCR beta constant segments. Library amplification involved two PCR steps, and the second step added sample barcodes and sequencing adapters. Sequencing of the libraries was done on either Illumina HiSeq 2500 (2x100 bp) or NovaSeq (2x150 bp). Regarding the original processing steps: Demultiplexing of reads and collapsing into UMI consensus sequences were performed with MIGEC, and V(D)J alignment was carried out with MiXCR. Clonotypes responding to the vaccine were identified with edgeR on replicate PBMC samples, with the criteria of FDR below 0.01 and a log2 fold change above 5 up to day 15. Bulk clonotypes were assigned CD4 or CD8 identity according to which sequenced CD4 or CD8 repertoire held them at higher abundance. The public reads were quality trimmed at Q25 with fastp and then assembled into clones with MiXCR by TCRdb, keeping productive beta chains. Duplicate CDR3 protein sequences are folded into a single record with the most common DNA and genes. These V and J calls derive from TCRdb rather than the authors' analysis. A total of hundreds of thousands of distinct CDR3 sequences appear in this sample, around 3.9% of them only once. The ten largest account for less than 25% of the sample.

Sample treatment or condition, as interpreted from the label and publication: live attenuated yellow fever vaccine strain. Two biological replicates of bulk PBMCs were collected at each blood-draw timepoint. PBMCs were isolated from peripheral blood using a standard Ficoll-Paque protocol. TriZol was used to extract RNA from bulk PBMCs, from CD4 and CD8 fractions, and from dextramer-positive and dextramer-negative fractions. Results and caveats for the whole study, not just this receptor: After the booster, most clones that had expanded after primary vaccination were detected again (approximately 95% of CD4 and under 90% of CD8), suggesting broad maintenance of memory. Compared with the primary T-cell response, the secondary T-cell response was faster but weaker, reaching its peak on day 5 rather than on day 15. A small fraction of clonotypes showed up in both the CD4 and CD8 compartments, probably as a result of convergent recombination. Because only a couple of donors were included in the study, the extent to which the findings can be generalized is limited. FACS-sorted repertoires could contain abundant contaminating clonotypes from the bulk population, so computational filtering was required.

The chain uses TRBV7-2 and TRBJ1-2; TRBD1 agrees with 8 junctional bases. The sequencing here drew on PBMCs, taken on the day of the yellow fever booster vaccination. This clonotype originated in a man aged 18-30 years who received the YFV17D yellow fever vaccine. The CDR3 amino acid sequence is: CASSLGTGRNYGYTF. In nucleotides, the sequence is TGTGCCAGCAGCTTAGGGACAGGGAGGAACTATGGCTACACCTTC.